This is a list of T cell receptor beta chains from one sample in a study of cytomegalovirus exposure and HLA in healthy donors. Generated by immunoSEQ multiplex PCR, the TCRdb table keeps only in-frame clones and is missing some. The profile shows 50,000 to 65,000 clones, approximately 70% of them singletons. The sequencing input was PBMCs. All receptors come from a woman aged 50 to 60 in good health and CMV-seropositive. CDR3s include the opening cysteine and the closing phenylalanine or tryptophan. The D gene is left open where the match is weak. Clone size appears in some rows only: once, few, many, or a class for an expanded clone.

j_gene: TRBJ2-3; d_gene: TRBD2; abundance: -; v_gene: TRBV5-1; CDR3nt: TGCGCCAGCAGCTTGGTAGGCGGGGGGCATTCTGATACGCAGTATTTT; CDR3aa: CASSLVGGGHSDTQYF
j_gene: TRBJ1-1; d_gene: -; abundance: once; v_gene: TRBV7-9; CDR3nt: TGTGCCAGCCGTTCCAAGGGGACTGAAGCTTTCTTT; CDR3aa: CASRSKGTEAFF
j_gene: TRBJ2-3; d_gene: TRBD2; abundance: few; v_gene: TRBV19; CDR3nt: TGTGCCAGTAAAAGACTAGCGGGGGTCACAGATACGCAGTATTTT; CDR3aa: CASKRLAGVTDTQYF
j_gene: TRBJ2-2; d_gene: -; abundance: -; v_gene: TRBV5-1; CDR3nt: TGCGCCAGCAGTCTAAACACCGGGGAGCTGTTTTTT; CDR3aa: CASSLNTGELFF
j_gene: TRBJ2-7; d_gene: -; abundance: -; v_gene: TRBV4-1; CDR3nt: TGCGCCAGCAGCCAACTCAGCGGGTCCCGGGACGAGCAGTACTTC; CDR3aa: CASSQLSGSRDEQYF
j_gene: TRBJ2-2; d_gene: TRBD1; abundance: -; v_gene: TRBV14; CDR3nt: TGTGCCAGCAGCCAAGATAGAGGGACAGGGAACACCGGGGAGCTGTTTTTT; CDR3aa: CASSQDRGTGNTGELFF
j_gene: TRBJ2-3; d_gene: -; abundance: few; v_gene: TRBV7-6; CDR3nt: TGTGCCAGCAGCCTCCTAGGGGATGGTGGCACAGATACGCAGTATTTT; CDR3aa: CASSLLGDGGTDTQYF
j_gene: TRBJ1-2; d_gene: TRBD1; abundance: -; v_gene: TRBV28; CDR3nt: TGTGCCAGCAGTTTCCCCGGGACAGTTAAATTCTATGGCTACACCTTC; CDR3aa: CASSFPGTVKFYGYTF
j_gene: TRBJ2-1; d_gene: -; abundance: few; v_gene: TRBV7-9; CDR3nt: TGTGCCAGCAGTCTCGTCGGTTCCCTGTTCTTC; CDR3aa: CASSLVGSLFF
j_gene: TRBJ2-7; d_gene: -; abundance: -; v_gene: TRBV19; CDR3nt: TGTGCCTCCATATCCGGCTACGAGCAGTACTTC; CDR3aa: CASISGYEQYF
j_gene: TRBJ1-5; d_gene: -; abundance: -; v_gene: TRBV27; CDR3nt: TGTGCCAGCAGTTTTTCTTACGGACAGTCAAATCAGCCCCAGCATTTT; CDR3aa: CASSFSYGQSNQPQHF
j_gene: TRBJ2-7; d_gene: TRBD1; abundance: -; v_gene: TRBV30; CDR3nt: TGTGCCTGGAGGGCAAGGACAGGGGGCTTGAACGAGCAGTACTTC; CDR3aa: CAWRARTGGLNEQYF
j_gene: TRBJ1-1; d_gene: -; abundance: -; v_gene: TRBV2; CDR3nt: TGTGCCAGCAGATCACAACCCCGGACTCGGAACACTGAAGCTTTCTTT; CDR3aa: CASRSQPRTRNTEAFF
j_gene: TRBJ1-2; d_gene: -; abundance: few; v_gene: TRBV27; CDR3nt: TGTGCCAGCAGTTTACGTGGCCAGTTGTACCCCATTAACTATGGCTACACCTTC; CDR3aa: CASSLRGQLYPINYGYTF
j_gene: TRBJ1-5; d_gene: -; abundance: -; v_gene: TRBV6-1; CDR3nt: TGTGCCAGCAGTGATGGGGGGGTTGGAAATCAGCCCCAGCATTTT; CDR3aa: CASSDGGVGNQPQHF
j_gene: TRBJ2-2; d_gene: -; abundance: -; v_gene: TRBV9; CDR3nt: TGTGCCAGCGCCGGACTTACGAACACCGGGGAGCTGTTTTTT; CDR3aa: CASAGLTNTGELFF
j_gene: TRBJ2-3; d_gene: TRBD2; abundance: -; v_gene: TRBV7-3; CDR3nt: TGTGCCAGCAGCTACTCGGGGGGGCGAGATACGCAGTATTTT; CDR3aa: CASSYSGGRDTQYF
j_gene: TRBJ2-6; d_gene: TRBD2; abundance: -; v_gene: TRBV7-2; CDR3nt: TGTGCCAGCAGCCCGGGACGAGCGGGAGGTGTTGGGGCCAACGTCCTGACTTTC; CDR3aa: CASSPGRAGGVGANVLTF
j_gene: TRBJ2-7; d_gene: -; abundance: -; v_gene: TRBV7-2; CDR3nt: TGTGCCAGCAGCCCTAAGTCCTACGAGCAGTACTTC; CDR3aa: CASSPKSYEQYF
j_gene: TRBJ1-2; d_gene: -; abundance: -; v_gene: TRBV12-5; CDR3nt: TGTGCTAGTGGTCTCCTCCCCTGTCACATATGGTATGGCTACACCTTC; CDR3aa: CASGLLPCHIWYGYTF
j_gene: TRBJ1-6; d_gene: -; abundance: -; v_gene: TRBV6-1; CDR3nt: TGTGCCACCGCTAGGCGGGTGGCGGGAGATTCACCCCTCCACTTT; CDR3aa: CATARRVAGDSPLHF
j_gene: TRBJ2-2; d_gene: -; abundance: few; v_gene: TRBV5-1; CDR3nt: TGCGCCAGCAGCTTGGCGGCCGAGGAACCCGGGGAGCTGTTTTTT; CDR3aa: CASSLAAEEPGELFF
j_gene: TRBJ1-5; d_gene: TRBD1; abundance: -; v_gene: TRBV5-8; CDR3nt: TGTGCCAGCAGCGCGGGGACAGGGTGGGTTAGCAATCAGCCCCAGCATTTT; CDR3aa: CASSAGTGWVSNQPQHF
j_gene: TRBJ1-1; d_gene: -; abundance: -; v_gene: TRBV5-1; CDR3nt: TGCGCCAGCAGCTCCGGACAGAGGTTGAACACTGAAGCTTTCTTT; CDR3aa: CASSSGQRLNTEAFF
j_gene: TRBJ1-2; d_gene: -; abundance: -; v_gene: TRBV7-3; CDR3nt: TGTGCCAGCAGCTCCCGCAGGCCCAACTATGGCTACACCTTC; CDR3aa: CASSSRRPNYGYTF
j_gene: TRBJ1-1; d_gene: -; abundance: -; v_gene: TRBV5-6; CDR3nt: TGTGCCAGCAGGGGCGTTAACACTGAAGCTTTCTTT; CDR3aa: CASRGVNTEAFF
j_gene: TRBJ2-3; d_gene: TRBD2; abundance: -; v_gene: TRBV11-2; CDR3nt: TGTGCCAGCAGCCATACTAGCGGAGTGACAGATACGCAGTATTTT; CDR3aa: CASSHTSGVTDTQYF
j_gene: TRBJ1-2; d_gene: TRBD1; abundance: once; v_gene: TRBV5-1; CDR3nt: TGCGCCAGCAGCTCGGGACAGGGGGCGAACGGCTACACCTTC; CDR3aa: CASSSGQGANGYTF
j_gene: TRBJ2-4; d_gene: -; abundance: -; v_gene: TRBV7-9; CDR3nt: TGTGCCAGCAGCTTGGTTCAGGGGGCCAAAAACATTCAGTACTTC; CDR3aa: CASSLVQGAKNIQYF
j_gene: TRBJ2-1; d_gene: TRBD2; abundance: -; v_gene: TRBV18; CDR3nt: TGTGCCAGCTCTGGCGGGAGCTCCTACAATGAGCAGTTCTTC; CDR3aa: CASSGGSSYNEQFF
j_gene: TRBJ2-7; d_gene: -; abundance: few; v_gene: TRBV6-5; CDR3nt: TGTGCCAGCAGACTAGGCGGGGGGTCAGGGGGCGAGCAGTACTTC; CDR3aa: CASRLGGGSGGEQYF
j_gene: TRBJ2-1; d_gene: TRBD2; abundance: -; v_gene: TRBV7-2; CDR3nt: TGTGCCAGCAGCCTCCAAGGACTAGCGGGTAACAATGAGCAGTTCTTC; CDR3aa: CASSLQGLAGNNEQFF
j_gene: TRBJ2-3; d_gene: TRBD2; abundance: few; v_gene: TRBV6-1; CDR3nt: TGTGCCAGCGGCGGCCTAGCGGGGGAATCAGATACGCAGTATTTT; CDR3aa: CASGGLAGESDTQYF
j_gene: TRBJ2-7; d_gene: TRBD1; abundance: few; v_gene: TRBV6-5; CDR3nt: TGTGCCAGCAGTTACGGGACAGAATACGAGCAGTACTTC; CDR3aa: CASSYGTEYEQYF
j_gene: TRBJ2-2; d_gene: TRBD1; abundance: few; v_gene: TRBV6-1; CDR3nt: TGTGCCAGCAGATACAGGGGGCTCCACACCGGGGAGCTGTTTTTT; CDR3aa: CASRYRGLHTGELFF
j_gene: TRBJ1-1; d_gene: TRBD1; abundance: -; v_gene: TRBV27; CDR3nt: TGTGCCAGCAGTACACCGACAGGGGGCCTCTTGGGAGCTTTCTTT; CDR3aa: CASSTPTGGLLGAFF
j_gene: TRBJ2-7; d_gene: -; abundance: few; v_gene: TRBV5-6; CDR3nt: TGTGCCAGCAGCATCGGGGTCTCCTACGAGCAGTACTTC; CDR3aa: CASSIGVSYEQYF